Sequencing of this TCR beta chain was carried out in a study of patients and donors after allogeneic stem cell transplantation. With 1 base clipped from V and 5 bases from J, the junction kept 8 bases outside the gene matches. The CDR3 runs 15 residues. Germline V gene sequence: CDR1 MNHEY, CDR2 SMNVEV (reference sequence). TCRdb analysed the RT-PCR reads with MiXCR anew, one entry per CDR3 protein. The sample shows about 200,000 distinct CDR3 sequences, 41% of them seen only once. The sequenced material came from blood, either unsorted or a sorted T cell fraction (not recorded which). The sequence came from a human donor who was either an allogeneic HSCT recipient or a stem cell or donor lymphocyte infusion donor (not recorded which). It is not recorded whose cells these are; they may come from a transplant donor. J is TRBJ2-7 and V is TRBV27; TRBD1 matches at 7 bases. The CDR3 nucleotides are TGTGCCAGCAGTTTATGGAGCCACAGGGGTCACGAGCAGTACTTC. It is translated as CASSLWSHRGHEQYF.